The clone carrying this T cell receptor (beta chain) occurred a few times. The antigen is undetermined. 13 Jbeta primers and 60 Vbeta primers were used for the PCR. Sequencing was performed with immunoSEQ multiplex PCR; in TCRdb, only in-frame clones are kept and a portion is missing. The data contain 85,000 to 100,000 clones, roughly 73% of them singletons. Germline lookup yields CDR1 LNHDA and CDR2 SQIVND (reference sequence). The CDR3 extends over 14 amino acids. The V end was cut by 7 bases, the J end by 5 bases, with 14 bases between. The data belong to a study of cytomegalovirus exposure and HLA in healthy donors. Whole-study findings and limits: A list of about 160 TCR beta chains associated with cytomegalovirus was given.

The gene calls are TRBV19 and TRBJ1-4; D might be TRBD1 (6 bases). The clonotype comes from a man between 45 and 60 years old in good health and CMV-seropositive. The sample was PBMCs. CDR3 sequence (DNA): TGTGCCAGTACCGAACAGGGTAGGAATGAAAAACTGTTTTTT. Encoded protein: CASTEQGRNEKLFF. The full variable domain, with the rest looked up from reference TRBV19 and TRBJ1-4, is DGGITQSPKYLFRKEGQNVTLSCEQNLNHDAMYWYRQDPGQGLRLIYYSQIVNDFQKGDIAEGYSVSREKKESFPLTVTSAQKNPTAFYLCASTEQGRNEKLFFGSGTQLSVL.